This TCR beta chain was identified in a study of blood T cell repertoires in COVID-19. Across the study: T cells, B-cell-depleted T cells, or PBMCs provided the cDNA or gDNA that served as material.

Repertoires were generated with immunoSEQ multiplex PCR, while TCRdb's copy carries only in-frame clones and drops some. The repertoire holds 100,000 or so clones, with 65% to 90% as singletons. V was clipped by 2 bases and J by 2 bases, with 10 bases between them. Germline V lookup: CDR1 SGHTA, CDR2 FQGNSA. The length of the CDR3 is 15 residues. The sequenced sample was peripheral blood. The genes are TRBV7-2 and TRBJ2-1; a possible D gene is TRBD2 (6 bases). The sequence derives from a man aged 55 to 69 with acute or convalescent COVID-19. CDR3 nucleotides: TGTGCCAGCAGCTTAACCGGGAGAGCCTACAATGAGCAGTTCTTC. Its protein is CASSLTGRAYNEQFF.